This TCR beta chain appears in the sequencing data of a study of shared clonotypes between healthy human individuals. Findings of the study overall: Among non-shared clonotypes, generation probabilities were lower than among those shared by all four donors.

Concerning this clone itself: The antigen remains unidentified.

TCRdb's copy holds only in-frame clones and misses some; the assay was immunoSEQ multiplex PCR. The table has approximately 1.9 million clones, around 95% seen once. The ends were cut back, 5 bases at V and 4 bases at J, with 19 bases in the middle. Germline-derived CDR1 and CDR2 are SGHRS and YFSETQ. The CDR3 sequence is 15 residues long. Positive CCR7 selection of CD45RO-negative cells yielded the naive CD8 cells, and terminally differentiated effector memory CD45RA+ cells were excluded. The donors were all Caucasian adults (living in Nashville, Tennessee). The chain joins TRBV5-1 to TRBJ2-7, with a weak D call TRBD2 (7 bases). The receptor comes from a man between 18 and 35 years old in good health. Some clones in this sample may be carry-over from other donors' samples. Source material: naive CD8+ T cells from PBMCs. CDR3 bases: TGCGCCAGCAGTAATCCACAGGGAGGGGATTACGAGCAGTACTTC. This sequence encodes CASSNPQGGDYEQYF.